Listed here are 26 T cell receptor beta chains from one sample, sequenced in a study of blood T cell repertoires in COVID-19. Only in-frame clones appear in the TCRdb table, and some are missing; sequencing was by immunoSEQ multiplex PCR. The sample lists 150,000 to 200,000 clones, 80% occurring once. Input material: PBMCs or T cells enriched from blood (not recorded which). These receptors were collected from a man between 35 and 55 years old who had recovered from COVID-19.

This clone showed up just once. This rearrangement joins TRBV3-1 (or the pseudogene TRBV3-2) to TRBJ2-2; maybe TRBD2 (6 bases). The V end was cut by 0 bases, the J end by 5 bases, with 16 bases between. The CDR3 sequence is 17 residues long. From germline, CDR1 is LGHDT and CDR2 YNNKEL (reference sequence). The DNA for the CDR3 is TGTGCCAGCAGCCAAGATCCGGGACTCCCCCCGACCGGGGAGCTGTTTTTT. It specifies CASSQDPGLPPTGELFF.

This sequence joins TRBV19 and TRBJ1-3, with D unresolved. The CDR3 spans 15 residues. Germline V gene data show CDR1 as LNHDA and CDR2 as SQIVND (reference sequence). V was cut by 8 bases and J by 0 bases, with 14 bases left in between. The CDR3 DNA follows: TGTGCCAGTGGTCTGAGCGGACTCTCTGGAAACACCATATATTTT. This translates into CASGLSGLSGNTIYF. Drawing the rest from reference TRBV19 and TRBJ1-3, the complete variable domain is DGGITQSPKYLFRKEGQNVTLSCEQNLNHDAMYWYRQDPGQGLRLIYYSQIVNDFQKGDIAEGYSVSREKKESFPLTVTSAQKNPTAFYLCASGLSGLSGNTIYFGEGSWLTVV.

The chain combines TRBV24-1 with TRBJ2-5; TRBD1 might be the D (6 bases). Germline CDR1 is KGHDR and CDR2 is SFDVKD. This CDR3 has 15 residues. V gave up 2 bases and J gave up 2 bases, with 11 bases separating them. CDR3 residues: CATSDSRDIQETQYF. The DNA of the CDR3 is TGTGCCACCAGTGATTCCCGGGACATACAAGAGACCCAGTACTTC.

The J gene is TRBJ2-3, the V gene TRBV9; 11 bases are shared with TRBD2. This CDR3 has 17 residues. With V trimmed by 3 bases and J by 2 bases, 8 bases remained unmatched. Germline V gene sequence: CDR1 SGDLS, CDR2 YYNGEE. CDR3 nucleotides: TGTGCCAGCAGCGACCGAACTAGCGGGGGCCCCACAGATACGCAGTATTTT. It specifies CASSDRTSGGPTDTQYF.

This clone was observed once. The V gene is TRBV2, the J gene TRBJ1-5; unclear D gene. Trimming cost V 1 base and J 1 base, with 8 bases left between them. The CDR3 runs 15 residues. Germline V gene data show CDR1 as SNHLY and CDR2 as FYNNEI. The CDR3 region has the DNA TGTGCCAGCAGTGAAGACGGGGTCAGCAATCAGCCCCAGCATTTT. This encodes CASSEDGVSNQPQHF.

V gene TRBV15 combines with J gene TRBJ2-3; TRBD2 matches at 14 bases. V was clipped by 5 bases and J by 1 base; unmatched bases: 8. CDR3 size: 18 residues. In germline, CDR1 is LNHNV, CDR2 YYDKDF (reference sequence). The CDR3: CATSSRTSGGFGTDTQYF. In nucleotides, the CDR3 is TGTGCCACCAGCTCCCGGACTAGCGGGGGGTTCGGCACAGATACGCAGTATTTT.

The CDR3 protein is CASSRDSRNNEQFF. The CDR3, as DNA: TGTGCCAGCAGCCGGGACTCCCGAAACAATGAGCAGTTCTTC. This rearrangement joins TRBV7-9 to TRBJ2-1; D is perhaps TRBD2 (6 bases). This CDR3 is 14 amino acids long. Trimming took off 5 bases at V and 5 bases at J, with 13 bases between the two ends. Germline V lookup: CDR1 SEHNR, CDR2 FQNEAQ (reference sequence).

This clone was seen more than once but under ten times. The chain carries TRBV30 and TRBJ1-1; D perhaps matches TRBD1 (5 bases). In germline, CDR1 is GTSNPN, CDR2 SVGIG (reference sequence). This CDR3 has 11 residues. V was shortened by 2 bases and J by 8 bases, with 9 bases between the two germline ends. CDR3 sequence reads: CAWSPRTEAFF. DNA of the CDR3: TGTGCCTGGAGTCCCCGGACAGAAGCTTTCTTT.

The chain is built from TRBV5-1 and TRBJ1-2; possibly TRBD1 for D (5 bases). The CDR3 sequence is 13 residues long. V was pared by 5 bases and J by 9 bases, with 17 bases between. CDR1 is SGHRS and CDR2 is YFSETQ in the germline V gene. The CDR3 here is CASRPRGVGSYTF. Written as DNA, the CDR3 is TGCGCCAGCAGACCGCGGGGGGTAGGTAGCTACACCTTC.

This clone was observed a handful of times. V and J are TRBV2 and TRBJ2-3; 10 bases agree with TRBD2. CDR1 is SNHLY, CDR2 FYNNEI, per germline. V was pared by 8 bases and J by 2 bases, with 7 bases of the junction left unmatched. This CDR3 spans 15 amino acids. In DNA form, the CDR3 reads TGTGCCAGCTGCCAGCGGGGGGGCGTCACAGATACGCAGTATTTT. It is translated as CASCQRGGVTDTQYF. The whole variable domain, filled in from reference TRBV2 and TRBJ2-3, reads EPEVTQTPSHQVTQMGQEVILRCVPISNHLYFYWYRQILGQKVEFLVSFYNNEISEKSEIFDDQFSVERPDGSNFTLKIRSTKLEDSAMYFCASCQRGGVTDTQYFGPGTRLTVL.

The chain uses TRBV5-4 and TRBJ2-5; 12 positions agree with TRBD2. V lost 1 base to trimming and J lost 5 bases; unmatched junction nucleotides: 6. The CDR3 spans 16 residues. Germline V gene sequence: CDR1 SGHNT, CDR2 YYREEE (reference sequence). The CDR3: CASSLLAGGPSETQYF. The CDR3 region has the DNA TGTGCCAGCAGCTTGCTAGCGGGGGGGCCGAGTGAGACCCAGTACTTC.

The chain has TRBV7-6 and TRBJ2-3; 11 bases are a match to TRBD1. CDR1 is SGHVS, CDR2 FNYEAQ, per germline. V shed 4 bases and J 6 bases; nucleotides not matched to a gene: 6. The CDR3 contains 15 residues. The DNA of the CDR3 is TGTGCCAGCAGCTCGGGACAGGGGGTCATGGATACGCAGTATTTT. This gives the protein CASSSGQGVMDTQYF. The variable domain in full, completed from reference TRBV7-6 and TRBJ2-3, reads GAGVSQSPRYKVTKRGQDVALRCDPISGHVSLYWYRQALGQGPEFLTYFNYEAQQDKSGLPNDRFSAERPEGSISTLTIQRTEQRDSAMYRCASSSGQGVMDTQYFGPGTRLTVL.

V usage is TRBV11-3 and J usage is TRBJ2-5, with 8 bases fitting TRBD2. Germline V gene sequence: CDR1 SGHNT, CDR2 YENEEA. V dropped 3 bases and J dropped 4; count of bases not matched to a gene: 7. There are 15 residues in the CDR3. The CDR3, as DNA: TGTGCCAGCAGCTTGGGAGCGGGGGCCCCAGAGACCCAGTACTTC. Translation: CASSLGAGAPETQYF.

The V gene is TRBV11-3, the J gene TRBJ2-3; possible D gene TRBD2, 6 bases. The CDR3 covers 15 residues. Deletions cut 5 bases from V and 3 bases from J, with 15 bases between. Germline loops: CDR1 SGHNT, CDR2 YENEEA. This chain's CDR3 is CASSPDPRGTDTQYF. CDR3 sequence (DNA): TGTGCCAGCAGCCCCGACCCCCGGGGGACAGATACGCAGTATTTT.

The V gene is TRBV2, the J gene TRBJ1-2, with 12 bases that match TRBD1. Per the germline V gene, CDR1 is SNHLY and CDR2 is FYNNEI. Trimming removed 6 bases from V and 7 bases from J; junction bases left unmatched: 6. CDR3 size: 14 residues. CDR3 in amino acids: CASRLGQGASGYTF. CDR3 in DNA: TGTGCCAGCAGATTGGGACAGGGGGCCTCTGGCTACACCTTC.

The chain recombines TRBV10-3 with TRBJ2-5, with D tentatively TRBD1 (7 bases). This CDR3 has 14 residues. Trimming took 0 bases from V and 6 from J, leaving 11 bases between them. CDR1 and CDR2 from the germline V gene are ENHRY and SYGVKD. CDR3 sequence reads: CAISESSGGQTQYF. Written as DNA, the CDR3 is TGTGCCATCAGTGAGTCTTCAGGGGGGCAGACCCAGTACTTC.

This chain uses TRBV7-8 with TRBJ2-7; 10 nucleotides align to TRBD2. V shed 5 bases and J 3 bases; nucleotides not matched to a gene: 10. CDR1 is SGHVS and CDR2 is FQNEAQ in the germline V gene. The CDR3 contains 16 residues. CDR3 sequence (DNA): TGTGCCAGCAGCGCTCCTTATAGCGGGGGGAGCTACGAGCAGTACTTC. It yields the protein CASSAPYSGGSYEQYF.

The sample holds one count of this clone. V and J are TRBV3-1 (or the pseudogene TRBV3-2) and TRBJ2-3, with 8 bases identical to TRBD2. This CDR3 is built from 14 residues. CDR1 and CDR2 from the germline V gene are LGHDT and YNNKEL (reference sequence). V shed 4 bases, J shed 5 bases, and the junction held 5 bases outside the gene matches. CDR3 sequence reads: CASSPPSGGDTQYF. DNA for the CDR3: TGTGCCAGCAGCCCCCCCAGCGGGGGAGATACGCAGTATTTT.

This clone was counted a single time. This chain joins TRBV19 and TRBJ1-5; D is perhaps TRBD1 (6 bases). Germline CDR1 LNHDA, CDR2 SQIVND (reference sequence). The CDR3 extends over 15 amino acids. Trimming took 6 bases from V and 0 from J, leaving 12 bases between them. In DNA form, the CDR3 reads TGTGCCAGTAGGGACAGACCTGCTAGCAATCAGCCCCAGCATTTT. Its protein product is CASRDRPASNQPQHF.

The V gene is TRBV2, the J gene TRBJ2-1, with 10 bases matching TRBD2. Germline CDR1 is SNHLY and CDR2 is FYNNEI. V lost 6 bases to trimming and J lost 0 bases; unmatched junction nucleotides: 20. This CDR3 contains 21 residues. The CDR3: CASRTSTRSGGAPSSYNEQFF. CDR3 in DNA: TGTGCCAGCAGAACCTCGACGAGGAGCGGGGGGGCCCCTAGCTCCTACAATGAGCAGTTCTTC.

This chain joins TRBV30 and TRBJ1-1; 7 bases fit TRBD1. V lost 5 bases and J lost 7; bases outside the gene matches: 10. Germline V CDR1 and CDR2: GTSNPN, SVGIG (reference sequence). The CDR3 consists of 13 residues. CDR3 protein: CAWAHLTGLEAFF. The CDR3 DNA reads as TGTGCCTGGGCCCACCTGACAGGGCTTGAAGCTTTCTTT.

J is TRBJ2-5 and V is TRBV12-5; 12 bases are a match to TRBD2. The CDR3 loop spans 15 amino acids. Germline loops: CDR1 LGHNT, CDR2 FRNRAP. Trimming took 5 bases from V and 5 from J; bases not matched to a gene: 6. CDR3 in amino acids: CASGPTSGGWETQYF. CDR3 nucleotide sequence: TGTGCTAGTGGTCCGACTAGCGGGGGATGGGAGACCCAGTACTTC.

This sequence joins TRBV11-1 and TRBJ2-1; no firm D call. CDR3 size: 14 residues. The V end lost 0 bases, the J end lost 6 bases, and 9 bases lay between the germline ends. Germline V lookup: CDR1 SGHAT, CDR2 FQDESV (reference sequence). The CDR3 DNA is TGTGCCAGCAGCTTAGCGAGTATTCTCAATGAGCAGTTCTTC. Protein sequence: CASSLASILNEQFF.

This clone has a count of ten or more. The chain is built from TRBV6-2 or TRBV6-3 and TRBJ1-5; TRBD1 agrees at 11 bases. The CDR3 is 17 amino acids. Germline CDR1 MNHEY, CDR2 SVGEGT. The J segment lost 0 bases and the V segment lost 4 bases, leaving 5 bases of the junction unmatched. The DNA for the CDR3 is TGTGCCAGCAGTTCCAGGACAGGGGGCTATAGCAATCAGCCCCAGCATTTT. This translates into CASSSRTGGYSNQPQHF.

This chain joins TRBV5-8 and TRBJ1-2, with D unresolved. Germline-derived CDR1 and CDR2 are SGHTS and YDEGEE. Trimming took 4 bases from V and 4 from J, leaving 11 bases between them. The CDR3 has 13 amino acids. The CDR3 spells CASSLLNTYGYTF. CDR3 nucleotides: TGTGCCAGCAGCCTCCTTAACACCTATGGCTACACCTTC.

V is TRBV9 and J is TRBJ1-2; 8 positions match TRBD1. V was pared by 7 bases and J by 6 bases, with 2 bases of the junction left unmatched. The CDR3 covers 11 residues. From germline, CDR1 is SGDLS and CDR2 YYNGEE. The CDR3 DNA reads TGTGCCAGCGGGGACAGGAATGGCTACACCTTC. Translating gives CASGDRNGYTF.